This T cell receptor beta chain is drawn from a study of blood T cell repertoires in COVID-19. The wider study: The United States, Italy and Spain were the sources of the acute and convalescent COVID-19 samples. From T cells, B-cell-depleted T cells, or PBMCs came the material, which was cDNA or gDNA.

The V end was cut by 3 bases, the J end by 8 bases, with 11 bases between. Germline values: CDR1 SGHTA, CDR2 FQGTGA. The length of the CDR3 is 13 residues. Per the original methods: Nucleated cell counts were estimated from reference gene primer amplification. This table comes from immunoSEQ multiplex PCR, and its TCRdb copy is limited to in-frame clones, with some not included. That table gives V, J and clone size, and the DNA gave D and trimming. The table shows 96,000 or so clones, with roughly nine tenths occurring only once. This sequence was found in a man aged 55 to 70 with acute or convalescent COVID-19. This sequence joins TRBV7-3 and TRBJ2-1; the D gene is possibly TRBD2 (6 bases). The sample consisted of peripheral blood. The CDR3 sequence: CASSFMGGDEQFF. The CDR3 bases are TGTGCCAGCAGCTTTATGGGAGGCGATGAGCAGTTCTTC.